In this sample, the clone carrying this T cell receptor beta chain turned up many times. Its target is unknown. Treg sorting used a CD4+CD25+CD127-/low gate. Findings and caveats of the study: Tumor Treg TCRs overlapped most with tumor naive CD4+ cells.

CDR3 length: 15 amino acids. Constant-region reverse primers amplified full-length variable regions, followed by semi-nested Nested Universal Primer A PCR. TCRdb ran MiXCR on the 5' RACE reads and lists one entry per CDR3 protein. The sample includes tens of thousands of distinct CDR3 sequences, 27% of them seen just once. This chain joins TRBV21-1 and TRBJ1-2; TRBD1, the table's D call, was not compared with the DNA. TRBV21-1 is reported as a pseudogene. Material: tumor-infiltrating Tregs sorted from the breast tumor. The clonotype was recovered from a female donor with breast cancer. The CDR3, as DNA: TGTGCCAGCAGCACTCAGGGACAGGGAAACTATGGCTACACCTTC. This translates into CASSTQGQGNYGYTF.